This T cell receptor beta chain was captured by sequencing in a study of blood T cell repertoires in COVID-19. On the study more broadly: The cDNA or gDNA used as material had been derived from T cells, B-cell-depleted T cells, or PBMCs.

CDR3 length: 13 residues. CDR1 and CDR2 (germline): MNHEY, SVGEGT. Trimming took 5 bases from V and 13 from J; bases not matched to a gene: 6. In the source study's methods: Reference gene primers were amplified, and this amplification served to estimate nucleated cell counts. Method: immunoSEQ multiplex PCR; TCRdb's copy keeps in-frame clones and lacks some. The D gene and trimming were derived from the DNA, and the V and J assignments and clone size from that table. The table records 63,000 or so clones, 82% of them present only once. J is TRBJ2-6 and V is TRBV6-2 or TRBV6-3; TRBD1 matches 9 bases. Sequenced: peripheral blood. The source of this sequence is an elderly man with active COVID-19. The CDR3 loop is CASSQTGGTVLTF. The DNA of the CDR3 is TGTGCCAGCAGTCAGACAGGGGGTACGGTCCTGACTTTC.